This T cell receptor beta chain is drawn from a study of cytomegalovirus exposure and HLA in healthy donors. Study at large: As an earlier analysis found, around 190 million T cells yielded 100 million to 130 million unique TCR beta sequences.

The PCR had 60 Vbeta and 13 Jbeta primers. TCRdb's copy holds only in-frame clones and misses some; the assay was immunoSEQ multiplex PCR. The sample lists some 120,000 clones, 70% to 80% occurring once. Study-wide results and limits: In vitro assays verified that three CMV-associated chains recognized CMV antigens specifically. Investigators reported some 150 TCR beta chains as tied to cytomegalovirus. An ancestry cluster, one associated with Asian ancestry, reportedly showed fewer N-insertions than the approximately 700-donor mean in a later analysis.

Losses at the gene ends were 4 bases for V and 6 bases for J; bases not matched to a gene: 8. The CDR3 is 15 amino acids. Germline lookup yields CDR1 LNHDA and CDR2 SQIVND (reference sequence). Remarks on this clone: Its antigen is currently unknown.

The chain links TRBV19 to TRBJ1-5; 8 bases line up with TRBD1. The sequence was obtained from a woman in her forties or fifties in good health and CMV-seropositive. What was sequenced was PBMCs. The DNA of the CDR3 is TGTGCCAGTAGTACCAAACAGGGGGGTGGTCAGCCCCAGCATTTT. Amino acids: CASSTKQGGGQPQHF.